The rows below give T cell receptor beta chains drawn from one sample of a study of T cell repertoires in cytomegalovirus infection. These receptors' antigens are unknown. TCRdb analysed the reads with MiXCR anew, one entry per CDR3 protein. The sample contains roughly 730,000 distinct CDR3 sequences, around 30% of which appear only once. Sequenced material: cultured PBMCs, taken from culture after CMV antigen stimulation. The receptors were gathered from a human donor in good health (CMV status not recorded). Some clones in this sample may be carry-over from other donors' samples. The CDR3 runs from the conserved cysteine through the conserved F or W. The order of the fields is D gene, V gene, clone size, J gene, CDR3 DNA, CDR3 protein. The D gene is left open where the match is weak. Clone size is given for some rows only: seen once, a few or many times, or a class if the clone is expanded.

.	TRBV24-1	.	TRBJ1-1	TGTGCCACCAGTGACAAGCCTGGGACGGAGGGTACTGAAGCTTTCTTT	CATSDKPGTEGTEAFF
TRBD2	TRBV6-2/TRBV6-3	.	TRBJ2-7	TGTACTAGCGGGAGTGCTACCTACGAGCAGTACTTC	CTSGSATYEQYF
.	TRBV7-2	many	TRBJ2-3	TGTGTCTCGGGGGTTACAGATACGCAGTATTTT	CVSGVTDTQYF
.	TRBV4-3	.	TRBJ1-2	TGCGCCAGCAGCCAATTAGACAGCCCTGGCTACACCTTC	CASSQLDSPGYTF
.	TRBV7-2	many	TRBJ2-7	TGTGCCAGCAGCTTAGCAGGGGCGGAGGAGCAGTACTTC	CASSLAGAEEQYF
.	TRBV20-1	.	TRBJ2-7	TGCAGTGCAAGTCGGACAGGCGGGATTAATGAGCAGTACTTC	CSASRTGGINEQYF
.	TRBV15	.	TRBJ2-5	TGTGCCACCAGCAGAGTTGGGTACGAGACCCAGTACTTC	CATSRVGYETQYF
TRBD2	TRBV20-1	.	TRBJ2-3	TGCAGTGCTAGAGATCCCGGGAGGGCCTTTGGGAATACGCAGTATTTT	CSARDPGRAFGNTQYF
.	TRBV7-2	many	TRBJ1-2	TGTGCCAGCTCTAGACAGCTGACTTCAGATGGCTACACCTTC	CASSRQLTSDGYTF
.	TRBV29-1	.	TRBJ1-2	TGCAGCGTTGAAGATGGCAACCTCTCTGGCTACACCTTC	CSVEDGNLSGYTF
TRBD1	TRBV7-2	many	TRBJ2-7	TGTGCCAGCAGCTCAGCCCCGGGACAGGCCTACGAGCAGTACTTC	CASSSAPGQAYEQYF
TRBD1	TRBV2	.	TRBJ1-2	TGTGCCAGCAGTGACCGGACAGGGGGCAGTTATGGCTACACCTTC	CASSDRTGGSYGYTF
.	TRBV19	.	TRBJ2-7	TGTGCCAGTAGGAGGACTATCCTCTCAAGCTCCTACGAGCAGTACTTC	CASRRTILSSSYEQYF
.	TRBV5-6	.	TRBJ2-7	TGTGCCAGCAGCAGGCCTCAGGGTAGGCTTGAAGGGTACGAGCAGTACTTC	CASSRPQGRLEGYEQYF
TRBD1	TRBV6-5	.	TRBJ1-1	TGTGCCAGCAGCCTCTCAGGGGGCCCGAACACTGAAGCTTTCTTT	CASSLSGGPNTEAFF
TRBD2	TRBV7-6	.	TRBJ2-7	TGTGCCAGCAGCTTAGCGCCGGGACTAGCGCACGAGCAGTACTTC	CASSLAPGLAHEQYF
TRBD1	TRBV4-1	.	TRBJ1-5	TGCGCCAGCAGCCAAGAAGGGGGACAGGGGAATCAGCCCCAGCATTTT	CASSQEGGQGNQPQHF
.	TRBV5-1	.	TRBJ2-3	TGCGCCAGCAGCCCAGCCGGGGACGGCACAGATACGCAGTATTTT	CASSPAGDGTDTQYF
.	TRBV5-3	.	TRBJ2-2	TGTGCCAGCAGCGCGTGGGGGCTGGACACCGGGGAGCTGTTTTTT	CASSAWGLDTGELFF
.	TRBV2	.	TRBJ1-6	TGTGCCAGCAGGTTGACGTACGGGGATTCACCCCTCCACTTT	CASRLTYGDSPLHF
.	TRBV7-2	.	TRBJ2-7	TGTGCCAGCAGCTTAGCGGAGGTCTACGAGCAGTACTTC	CASSLAEVYEQYF
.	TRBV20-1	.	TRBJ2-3	TGCAGTGCTAGCGGGACCCGAAGCACAGATACGCAGTATTTT	CSASGTRSTDTQYF
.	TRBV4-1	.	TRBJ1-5	TGCGCCAGCAGCCTTCATACTTATAGCAATCAGCCCCAGCATTTT	CASSLHTYSNQPQHF
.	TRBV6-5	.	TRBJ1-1	TGTGCCAGCAGTTACTTAGGGACCGCAAAAGGCCACACTGAAGCTTTCTTT	CASSYLGTAKGHTEAFF
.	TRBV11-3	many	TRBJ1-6	TGTGCCAGCAGCTTAGAAGTCGGATCACCCCTCCACTTT	CASSLEVGSPLHF
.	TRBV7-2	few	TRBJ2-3	TGTGCCAGCCGGCTATCAACGGGGGATACGCAGTATTTT	CASRLSTGDTQYF
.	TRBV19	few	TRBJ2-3	TGTGCCAGTAGAGGCGGTACGCAGTATTTT	CASRGGTQYF
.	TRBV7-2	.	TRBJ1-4	TGTGCCAGCAGCTTGGGCGTGGGGGGGCTAGGGGAAAAACTGTTTTTT	CASSLGVGGLGEKLFF
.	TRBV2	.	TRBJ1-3	TGTGCCAGCAGTGAAGGTAGCTCTGGAAACACCATATATTTT	CASSEGSSGNTIYF
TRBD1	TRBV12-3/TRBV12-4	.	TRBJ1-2	TGTGCCAGCAGTTTTTCAGGGGGCGGAGAGCTCAGCTATGGCTACACCTTC	CASSFSGGGELSYGYTF
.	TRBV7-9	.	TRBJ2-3	TGTGCCAGCAGCTTTCCAATGGGGGCGGGCCCAGACAAAGATACGCAGTATTTT	CASSFPMGAGPDKDTQYF
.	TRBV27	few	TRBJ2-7	TGTGCCAGCAGTTTATCACGGGGTGCGCGCGAGCAGTACTTC	CASSLSRGAREQYF
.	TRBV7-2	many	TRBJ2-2	TGTGCCAGCAGCCCGCCTCTTGGAGGGGGGCCGAACACCGGGGAGCTGTTTTTT	CASSPPLGGGPNTGELFF
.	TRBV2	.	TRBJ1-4	TGTGCCAGCAGGCCTCAGGGGACGACTAATGAAAAACTGTTTTTT	CASRPQGTTNEKLFF
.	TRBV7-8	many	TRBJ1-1	TGTGCCAGCAGCCCGGTCCCCATGAAGTGGAACACTGAAGCTTTCTTT	CASSPVPMKWNTEAFF
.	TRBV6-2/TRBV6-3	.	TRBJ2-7	TGTGCCAGCAGTTACGAAGTCCCCGCTTACGAGCAGTACTTC	CASSYEVPAYEQYF
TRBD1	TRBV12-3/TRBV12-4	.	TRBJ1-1	TGTGCCAGCAGTTTCGGGGGACAGGGTCTCACTGAAGCTTTCTTT	CASSFGGQGLTEAFF
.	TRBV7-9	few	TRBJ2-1	TGTGCCAGCAGCACAAGTTTCAGGCAGTTCTTC	CASSTSFRQFF
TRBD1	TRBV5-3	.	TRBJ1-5	TGTGCCAGAAGCTTCCGGGACAGGGTGTTTTTGTTAAATCAGCCCCAGCATTTT	CARSFRDRVFLLNQPQHF
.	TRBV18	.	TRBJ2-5	TGTGCCAGCTCACCTGGTTGGGGGCGAGAAGAGACCCAGTACTTC	CASSPGWGREETQYF
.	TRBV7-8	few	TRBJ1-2	TGTGCCAGCAGCCAGGACGCGCGGACCTGG	CASSQDARTW
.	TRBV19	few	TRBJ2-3	TGTGCCACCTCCCGCCGCACAGATACGCAGTATTTT	CATSRRTDTQYF
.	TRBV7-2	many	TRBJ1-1	TGTGCCAGCAGCCCCACGGGGGGGGCGAACACTGAAGCTTTCTTT	CASSPTGGANTEAFF
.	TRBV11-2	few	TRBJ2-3	TGTGCCAGCAGCCCACCCCTAGTCGGCCTGGAGAGCACAGATACGCAGTATTTT	CASSPPLVGLESTDTQYF
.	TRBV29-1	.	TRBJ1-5	TGCAGCGCCCAGGGAAGCAATCAGCCCCAGCATTTT	CSAQGSNQPQHF
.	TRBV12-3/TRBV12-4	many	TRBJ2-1	TGTGCCAGCAGTTTTAGGCAGGGATCAATCAATGAGCAGTTCTTC	CASSFRQGSINEQFF
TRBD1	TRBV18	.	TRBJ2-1	TGTGCCAGCTCACCACTTGGGACAGGGGTCTCCAATGAGCAGTTCTTC	CASSPLGTGVSNEQFF
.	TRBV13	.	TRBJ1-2	TGCGCCAGCAGCTTGTCGCAGGGACCGATCTATGGCTACACCTTC	CASSLSQGPIYGYTF
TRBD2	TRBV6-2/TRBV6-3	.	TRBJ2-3	TGTGCCAGCAGTGGCGGACTAGCCAGGACAGATACGCAGTATTTT	CASSGGLARTDTQYF
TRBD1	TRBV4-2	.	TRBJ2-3	TGTGCCAGCAGCCAAGATTTAGGGGGCCTATCGAGAACAGATACGCAGTATTTT	CASSQDLGGLSRTDTQYF
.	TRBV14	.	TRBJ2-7	TGTGCCAGCAGCCAAGGAGTCTCGTCCCTCTTCGACGAGCAGTACTTC	CASSQGVSSLFDEQYF
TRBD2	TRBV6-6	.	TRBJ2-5	TGTGCCAGCAGCCAGACTAGCGGGAGGGCGGAGACCCAGTACTTC	CASSQTSGRAETQYF